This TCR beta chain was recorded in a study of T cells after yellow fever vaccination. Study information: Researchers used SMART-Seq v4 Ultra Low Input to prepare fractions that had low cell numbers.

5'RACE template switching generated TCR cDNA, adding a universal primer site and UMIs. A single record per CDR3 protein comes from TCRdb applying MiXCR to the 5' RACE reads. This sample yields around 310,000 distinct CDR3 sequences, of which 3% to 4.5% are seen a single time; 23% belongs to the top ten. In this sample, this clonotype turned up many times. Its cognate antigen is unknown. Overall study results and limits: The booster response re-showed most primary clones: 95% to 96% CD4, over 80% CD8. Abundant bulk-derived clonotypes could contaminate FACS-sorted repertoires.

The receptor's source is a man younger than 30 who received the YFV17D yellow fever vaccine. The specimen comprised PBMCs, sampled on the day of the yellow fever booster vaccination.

The CDR3 DNA is TGCAGTGCTCCTACTTGGGGCGGGGAGCTGTTTTTT. The encoded protein is CSAPTWGGELFF. This sequence joins TRBV20-1 and TRBJ2-2; D is uncertain. Germline-derived CDR1 and CDR2 are DFQATT and SNEGSKA (reference sequence). V lost 5 bases to trimming and J lost 7 bases, with 11 bases between them. This CDR3 has 12 residues.